The source of this T cell receptor (beta chain) is a study of patients and donors after allogeneic stem cell transplantation. TCRdb itself ran the RT-PCR reads through MiXCR, one entry per CDR3 protein. The top ten clones hold less than 9.5% of a sample with 390,000 or so distinct CDR3 sequences, roughly 16% of them seen once. CDR3 length: 15 residues. The ends were cut back, 6 bases at V and 2 bases at J, with 14 bases in the middle. Germline assignment: CDR1 PRHDT and CDR2 FYEKMQ (reference sequence). Sample: blood, either unsorted or a sorted T cell fraction (not recorded which). The V and J genes are TRBV13 and TRBJ2-1; weak D call: TRBD2 (5 bases). The TCR originated in a human donor who was either an allogeneic HSCT recipient or a stem cell or donor lymphocyte infusion donor (not recorded which). It is not recorded whose cells these are; they may come from a transplant donor. CDR3 nucleotides: TGTGCCAGCAGTGATGGGAGTAGGACCTACAATGAGCAGTTCTTC. It encodes CASSDGSRTYNEQFF. The full variable domain, in which reference TRBV13 and TRBJ2-1 provide the parts outside the CDR3, is AAGVIQSPRHLIKEKRETATLKCYPIPRHDTVYWYQQGPGQDPQFLISFYEKMQSDKGSIPDRFSAQQFSDYHSELNMSSLELGDSALYFCASSDGSRTYNEQFFGPGTRLTVL.